This entry lists 5 T cell receptor beta chains sequenced from one sample in a study of blood T cell repertoires in COVID-19. The method was immunoSEQ multiplex PCR; TCRdb's version includes in-frame clones alone and lacks a portion of them. The sample records tens of thousands of clones, approximately 84% being singletons. The sample comprised peripheral blood. These receptors originate from a man older than 75 in a cohort sampled during active COVID-19.

V and J are TRBV25-1 and TRBJ1-2; tentatively, D is TRBD1 (6 bases). V lost 5 bases and J 8 bases, leaving 18 bases between the germline ends. The CDR3 extends over 14 amino acids. Germline-derived CDR1 and CDR2 are MGHDK and SYGVNS. The CDR3 reads CASSQNREVGGYTF. The CDR3 DNA is TGTGCCAGCAGTCAAAACAGGGAAGTGGGGGGCTACACCTTC.

This clone is termed medium-sized (0.01 to 0.1%). The chain combines TRBV19 with TRBJ1-3; D is perhaps TRBD1 (5 bases). CDR1 is LNHDA, CDR2 SQIVND, per germline (reference sequence). The ends were cut back, 5 bases at V and 3 bases at J, with 11 bases in the middle. The CDR3 runs 14 residues. CDR3 in DNA: TGTGCCAGTAGTTGGGGCCAAAGTGGAAACACCATATATTTT. Translated, it gives CASSWGQSGNTIYF.

J is TRBJ2-1 and V is TRBV6-6, with 8 positions matching TRBD1. Germline values: CDR1 MNHNY, CDR2 SVGAGI (reference sequence). This CDR3 has 16 amino acids. The ends lost 1 base at V and 4 bases at J; junction bases unmatched: 6. The CDR3 region is CASSYLPGGAYNEQFF. The CDR3 coding sequence is TGTGCCAGCAGTTACTTACCAGGGGGCGCTTACAATGAGCAGTTCTTC.

The chain joins TRBV11-1 to TRBJ2-2; 8 bases fit TRBD2. The CDR3 totals 15 residues. V lost 4 bases and J lost 4; bases outside the gene matches: 5. Germline-derived CDR1 and CDR2 are SGHAT and FQDESV (reference sequence). The CDR3: CASSSSGSATGELFF. The CDR3, as DNA: TGTGCCAGCAGCTCAAGCGGGAGCGCCACCGGGGAGCTGTTTTTT.

The V gene is TRBV30, the J gene TRBJ1-2; D perhaps matches TRBD1 (5 bases). This CDR3 region has 11 residues. The germline gives CDR1 GTSNPN, CDR2 SVGIG (reference sequence). V was cut by 6 bases and J by 4 bases, with 9 bases left in between. CDR3 protein: CACQGSYGYTF. The CDR3 nucleotides are TGTGCCTGTCAGGGTTCCTATGGCTACACCTTC.